The present entry profiles one T cell receptor (beta chain) with its context. The antigen remains unidentified. The entry originates in a study of T cells after yellow fever vaccination. Study-wide background: Preparation used SMART-Seq v4 Ultra Low Input for the low-cell-number fractions.

Per the germline V gene, CDR1 is LGHNA and CDR2 is YSLEER. The CDR3 spans 14 residues. V was pared by 2 bases and J by 1 base, with 7 bases between. MiXCR, applied by TCRdb to the 5' RACE reads, yields one record per CDR3 protein. The table has approximately 350,000 distinct CDR3 sequences, about 9.9% seen once. Regarding the study as a whole: Post-booster reappearance was seen for most primary-vaccination clones (around 97% CD4, 88% CD8). Overall, a small share of clonotypes was seen in both CD4 and CD8 compartments. A weaker but faster secondary response was observed, peaking on day 5 versus 15.

The receptor was derived from a man younger than 30 who received the YFV17D yellow fever vaccine. The chain uses TRBV4-3 and TRBJ2-3, with a weak D call TRBD2 (6 bases). The sample was PBMCs, taken on the day of the first yellow fever vaccination. The CDR3 DNA sequence: TGCGCCAGCAGCCAACCGGGGGGCACAGATACGCAGTATTTT. Protein product: CASSQPGGTDTQYF.